These 32 T cell receptor beta chains came from one sample sequenced in a study of technical replicates of blood from several donors. Generated by immunoSEQ multiplex PCR, the TCRdb table keeps only in-frame clones and is missing some. The sample lists around 80,000 clones; approximately 90% were seen once. The sequencing sample was made of T cells isolated from PBMCs. The receptors originated from a human donor in good health.

This clone has a single count. The genes are TRBV10-2 and TRBJ2-1, with 7 bases identical to TRBD1. The CDR3 spans 14 residues. V was pared by 5 bases and J by 6 bases, with 7 bases of the junction left unmatched. Germline V gives CDR1 WSHSY, CDR2 SAAADI. The CDR3 DNA reads TGCGCCAGCAGTTTGACAGGGCCGACCAATGAGCAGTTCTTC. Translated, it gives CASSLTGPTNEQFF.

The rearrangement uses TRBV29-1 and TRBJ2-2; D gene uncertain. V shed 1 base and J shed 1 base, with 7 bases lying between them. This CDR3 comprises 14 residues. Per the germline V gene, CDR1 is SQVTM and CDR2 is ANQGSEA. The CDR3 DNA sequence: TGCAGCGTTGAAGGGGCGCGGAACACCGGGGAGCTGTTTTTT. It translates to CSVEGARNTGELFF.

V gene TRBV29-1 combines with J gene TRBJ2-7, with D perhaps matching TRBD2 (6 bases). V lost 5 bases to trimming and J lost 3 bases, with 14 bases between them. Germline V gene data show CDR1 as SQVTM and CDR2 as ANQGSEA. The CDR3 consists of 13 residues. The CDR3 reads CSVSLLGGYEQYF. Here the CDR3 DNA reads TGCAGCGTTTCACTCCTGGGGGGCTACGAGCAGTACTTC.

The rearrangement links TRBV27 to TRBJ2-5; TRBD2 aligns across 9 bases. J was trimmed by 1 base and V by 8 bases; bases with no gene match: 11. There are 16 residues in the CDR3. Germline-derived CDR1 and CDR2 are MNHEY and SMNVEV (reference sequence). The CDR3 DNA is TGTGCCAGCGCCATGGAAAGCGGGGGGCTCCAAGAGACCCAGTACTTC. Amino acid sequence: CASAMESGGLQETQYF.

The V and J genes are TRBV7-9 and TRBJ1-2; no clear D gene. V lost 5 bases and J lost 5, with 9 bases in between. Germline V gene data show CDR1 as SEHNR and CDR2 as FQNEAQ (reference sequence). The CDR3 loop spans 12 amino acids. Here the CDR3 DNA reads TGTGCCAGCAGCCCCGAGCCGTATGGCTACACCTTC. It specifies CASSPEPYGYTF.

The chain is built from TRBV13 and TRBJ2-2, with TRBD2 matching 12 bases. This CDR3 spans 16 amino acids. The germline CDR1 and CDR2 sequences are PRHDT and FYEKMQ (reference sequence). J lost 6 bases, V lost 5 bases, and 7 bases had no gene match. The CDR3 nucleotides are TGTGCCAGCAGCACCACTAGCGGGGGGCCCTCCGGGGAGCTGTTTTTT. Translated: CASSTTSGGPSGELFF.

This clone has a handful of counts. The chain employs TRBV4-1 and TRBJ2-2, with unresolved D. The germline V gene has CDR1 MGHRA and CDR2 YSYEKL. The length of the CDR3 is 18 residues. V lost 1 base and J lost 2, with 17 bases in between. DNA of the CDR3: TGCGCCAGCAGCCAAGTGCTTCCGAAACACCCTAACACCGGGGAGCTGTTTTTT. Amino acids: CASSQVLPKHPNTGELFF.

The chain employs TRBV7-9 and TRBJ2-1; the match to TRBD2 covers 8 bases. This CDR3 spans 15 amino acids. Germline V gene data show CDR1 as SEHNR and CDR2 as FQNEAQ (reference sequence). Germline trimming cut 5 bases from V and 5 bases from J; bases unmatched to any gene: 8. The CDR3 DNA is TGTGCCAGCAGCCCCGGGACTAGTAGGAACAATGAGCAGTTCTTC. Translation gives CASSPGTSRNNEQFF. The full variable domain, completed using reference TRBV7-9 and TRBJ2-1, is DTGVSQNPRHKITKRGQNVTFRCDPISEHNRLYWYRQTLGQGPEFLTYFQNEAQLEKSRLLSDRFSAERPKGSFSTLEIQRTEQGDSAMYLCASSPGTSRNNEQFFGPGTRLTVL.

J is TRBJ1-2 and V is TRBV19; TRBD1 aligns across 7 bases. The V and J ends lost 4 bases and 3 bases, in that order; junction bases with no gene match: 14. This CDR3 comprises 17 residues. Germline V gene data show CDR1 as LNHDA and CDR2 as SQIVND (reference sequence). CDR3 sequence (DNA): TGTGCCAGTAGTACGCTCGGAACAGGGGTCACAGACTATGGCTACACCTTC. Translation: CASSTLGTGVTDYGYTF.

V is TRBV30 and J is TRBJ2-2; 7 bases agree with TRBD2. Trimming at V came to 5 bases and at J to 4 bases, leaving 4 bases not matched to a gene. CDR1 and CDR2 (germline): GTSNPN, SVGIG (reference sequence). The CDR3 spans 13 residues. The CDR3 spells CAWETGGTGELFF. CDR3 nucleotides: TGTGCCTGGGAAACGGGGGGCACCGGGGAGCTGTTTTTT.

The rearrangement uses TRBV6-5 and TRBJ2-1, with TRBD2 matching 8 bases. Germline V gene sequence: CDR1 MNHEY, CDR2 SVGAGI. J lost 0 bases, V lost 4 bases, and 5 bases had no gene match. This CDR3 region has 16 residues. CDR3: CASSSLAGFSYNEQFF. The CDR3 region has the DNA TGTGCCAGCAGTTCTTTAGCGGGGTTCTCCTACAATGAGCAGTTCTTC.

The gene calls are TRBV5-1 and TRBJ2-1; D is unresolved. The CDR3 is 11 amino acids. Trimming took 3 bases from V and 9 from J, leaving 7 bases between them. Germline loops: CDR1 SGHRS, CDR2 YFSETQ. The CDR3 DNA sequence: TGCGCCAGCAGCTCCCAGGCTGAGCAGTTCTTC. It specifies CASSSQAEQFF.

The chain links TRBV7-9 to TRBJ2-7; 12 bases are shared with TRBD2. This CDR3 contains 16 residues. From germline, CDR1 is SEHNR and CDR2 FQNEAQ (reference sequence). V lost 3 bases, J lost 7 bases, and 10 bases stayed unmatched. CDR3 nucleotides: TGTGCCAGCAGCTTCCCTAGCGGGAGGGCGTCGGGGGAGCAGTACTTC. Its protein is CASSFPSGRASGEQYF.

This clone is a singleton in its sample. The V call is TRBV6-5, the J call TRBJ2-7; 11 bases align to TRBD1. The V gene end was trimmed by 6 bases and the J gene end by 6 bases; junction bases not matched to a gene: 4. The germline CDR1 and CDR2 sequences are MNHEY and SVGAGI. This CDR3 spans 13 amino acids. CDR3 nucleotides: TGTGCCAGCAGCTTCGGACAGGGGGCCGAGCAGTACTTC. Protein product: CASSFGQGAEQYF.

This clone was seen only once. V gene TRBV19 combines with J gene TRBJ1-2; 9 bases agree with TRBD1. CDR1 and CDR2 from the germline V gene are LNHDA and SQIVND (reference sequence). This CDR3 comprises 15 residues. V trimming: 5 bases; J trimming: 7 bases; junction bases outside the gene matches: 11. The CDR3 region is CASSAGDRVAGGYTF. The CDR3 DNA reads as TGTGCCAGTAGTGCCGGGGACAGGGTGGCTGGTGGCTACACCTTC.

The chain has TRBV19 and TRBJ2-3, with D possibly TRBD1 on 6 matching bases. V dropped 5 bases and J dropped 13 bases, with 28 bases sitting between them. The CDR3 consists of 16 residues. From germline, CDR1 is LNHDA and CDR2 SQIVND (reference sequence). The CDR3 DNA reads as TGTGCCAGTAGTCCATCGGACAGCCAGCTGAAGGCAGACGAGTATTTT. This sequence encodes CASSPSDSQLKADEYF.

Only a few counts were recorded for this clone. The genes are TRBV6-4 and TRBJ1-1; no reliable D call. This CDR3 has 13 residues. V gave up 2 bases and J gave up 0 bases, with 4 bases separating them. CDR1 and CDR2 (germline): MRHNA, SNTAGT. CDR3: CASSDGLNTEAFF. CDR3 in DNA: TGTGCCAGCAGTGACGGCTTGAACACTGAAGCTTTCTTT.

The V call is TRBV10-1, the J call TRBJ1-1; D is perhaps TRBD1 (6 bases). The CDR3 consists of 14 residues. Per germline, CDR1 WNHNN and CDR2 SYGVQD (reference sequence). The V end lost 4 bases, the J end lost 0 bases, and 9 bases lay between the germline ends. For the CDR3, the DNA is TGCGCCAGCAGTGGAGGACAGTTGAACACTGAAGCTTTCTTT. This codes for CASSGGQLNTEAFF.

The gene calls are TRBV30 and TRBJ1-3; TRBD1 might be the D (6 bases). Looked up from germline, CDR1 is GTSNPN and CDR2 is SVGIG (reference sequence). Trimming shortened V by 0 bases and J by 4 bases, and 13 bases separated the two germline ends. The CDR3 extends over 15 amino acids. CDR3 region: CAWSVPGAYGNTIYF. The DNA for the CDR3 is TGTGCCTGGAGTGTCCCAGGGGCCTACGGAAACACCATATATTTT.

This sequence joins TRBV7-9 and TRBJ2-2; tentative D call: TRBD2 (6 bases). Per the germline V gene, CDR1 is SEHNR and CDR2 is FQNEAQ (reference sequence). There are 13 residues in the CDR3. V was trimmed by 7 bases and J by 8 bases, leaving 14 bases between them. The CDR3 coding sequence is TGTGCCAGCACCTATAGCGGAGAAGGGGAGCTGTTTTTT. This gives the protein CASTYSGEGELFF.

This chain connects TRBV2 to TRBJ1-5; a possible D gene is TRBD1 (5 bases). CDR1 and CDR2 from the germline V gene are SNHLY and FYNNEI. Trimming stripped 8 bases from V and 7 bases from J, with 9 bases between. The CDR3 length is 11 residues. Here the CDR3 reads CASGGGQPQHF. The CDR3 coding sequence is TGTGCCAGCGGGGGGGGGCAGCCCCAGCATTTT.

V gene TRBV9 combines with J gene TRBJ2-1; 11 nucleotides agree with TRBD2. The CDR3 sequence is 15 residues long. Germline V CDR1 and CDR2: SGDLS, YYNGEE. The J segment lost 6 bases and the V segment lost 2 bases, leaving 4 bases of the junction unmatched. CDR3 residues: CASSVTSGNLNEQFF. CDR3 sequence (DNA): TGTGCCAGCAGCGTGACTAGCGGGAATCTCAATGAGCAGTTCTTC.

CDR3 loop: CASSLATGREVVTQYF. As DNA, the CDR3 is TGTGCCAGCAGCTTAGCGACAGGCCGCGAGGTCGTGACCCAGTACTTC. The chain combines TRBV11-2 with TRBJ2-5; the D gene is possibly TRBD1 (6 bases). Germline V CDR1 and CDR2: SGHAT, FQNNGV. The CDR3 is 16 residues long. V was cut by 1 base and J by 7 bases, with 19 bases left in between. Full variable domain (outside the CDR3, taken from reference TRBV11-2 and TRBJ2-5): EAGVAQSPRYKIIEKRQSVAFWCNPISGHATLYWYQQILGQGPKLLIQFQNNGVVDDSQLPKDRFSAERLKGVDSTLKIQPAKLEDSAVYLCASSLATGREVVTQYFGPGTRLLVL.

The chain has TRBV6-6 and TRBJ2-1; possibly TRBD2 for D (6 bases). The CDR3 is 12 residues long. Germline V gene data show CDR1 as MNHNY and CDR2 as SVGAGI (reference sequence). V gave up 5 bases and J gave up 8 bases, with 10 bases separating them. CDR3 nucleotide sequence: TGTGCCAGCAGTACGACTAGGGATGAGCAGTTCTTC. Its translation: CASSTTRDEQFF.

CDR3 sequence: CASSFLPGAGNTIYF. In DNA, the CDR3 is TGTGCCAGCAGCTTCCTCCCAGGGGCTGGAAACACCATATATTTT. The rearrangement links TRBV11-3 to TRBJ1-3; maybe TRBD1 (6 bases). CDR1 and CDR2 (germline): SGHNT, YENEEA. V was trimmed by 3 bases and J by 2 bases, leaving 11 bases between them. CDR3 length: 15 residues.

The chain employs TRBV10-2 and TRBJ2-1, with 7 positions matching TRBD2. Trimming cost V 6 bases and J 11 bases; bases outside gene matches: 13. Germline V gives CDR1 WSHSY, CDR2 SAAADI. This CDR3 spans 14 amino acids. The CDR3 sequence: CASSSTSWGGKQFF. Written as DNA, the CDR3 is TGCGCCAGCAGCTCGACTAGCTGGGGGGGGAAGCAGTTCTTC.

The genes are TRBV6-1 and TRBJ2-7, with 9 bases lining up with TRBD1. The CDR3 loop spans 12 amino acids. Trimming removed 10 bases from V and 6 bases from J; junction bases left unmatched: 7. Germline V CDR1 and CDR2: MNHNS, SASEGT. The CDR3 loop is CAIRDRVFEQYF. The CDR3 coding sequence is TGTGCCATCCGGGACAGGGTCTTCGAGCAGTACTTC.

The chain uses TRBV2 and TRBJ1-5; 10 bases line up with TRBD1. The junction had 3 bases not matched to a gene; V was cut back by 8 bases and J by 2 bases. This CDR3 spans 14 amino acids. CDR1 is SNHLY, CDR2 FYNNEI, per germline. CDR3 sequence: CASGDRGGNQPQHF. CDR3 nucleotides: TGTGCCAGCGGGGACAGGGGCGGCAATCAGCCCCAGCATTTT.

The count of this clone is one. The V and J genes are TRBV11-2 and TRBJ2-6; D might be TRBD2 (6 bases). Between the trimmed V and J ends, which lost 8 bases and 1 base, there was a span of 12 bases. The germline V gene has CDR1 SGHAT and CDR2 FQNNGV. The CDR3 loop spans 15 amino acids. The CDR3 nucleotides read TGTGCCAGCCGGTGGCGGGGTTCTGGGGCCAACGTCCTGACTTTC. Protein sequence: CASRWRGSGANVLTF.

The chain recombines TRBV7-2 with TRBJ1-2; no clear D gene. Germline CDR1 is SGHTA and CDR2 is FQGNSA. Trimming pared 1 base from V and 7 bases from J, leaving 4 bases between. The CDR3 loop spans 11 amino acids. CDR3 sequence (DNA): TGTGCCAGCAGCTTAGTGGCTGGCTACACCTTC. As protein: CASSLVAGYTF. The full variable domain, completed using reference TRBV7-2 and TRBJ1-2, is GAGVSQSPSNKVTEKGKDVELRCDPISGHTALYWYRQSLGQGLEFLIYFQGNSAPDKSGLPSDRFSAERTGGSVSTLTIQRTQQEDSAVYLCASSLVAGYTFGSGTRLTVV.

The V call is TRBV29-1, the J call TRBJ2-5, with 9 nucleotides matching TRBD1. There are 15 residues in the CDR3. Germline CDR1 reads SQVTM; CDR2 reads ANQGSEA. Germline trimming cut 6 bases from V and 0 bases from J; bases unmatched to any gene: 8. CDR3 residues: CSVQSGTGYQETQYF. Written as DNA, the CDR3 is TGCAGCGTGCAATCCGGGACAGGGTACCAAGAGACCCAGTACTTC.

The chain links TRBV7-3 to TRBJ2-2; TRBD1 might be the D (5 bases). The CDR3 is made up of 16 amino acids. Trimming took off 5 bases at V and 0 bases at J, with 13 bases between the two ends. Germline V gene sequence: CDR1 SGHTA, CDR2 FQGTGA. The CDR3 protein is CASSRMTVSNTGELFF. CDR3 sequence (DNA): TGTGCCAGCAGCCGAATGACAGTGTCGAACACCGGGGAGCTGTTTTTT.